A single sample is the source of the 3 T cell receptor beta chains below, sequenced in a study of PD-1 blockade in classical Hodgkin lymphoma (TCRdb year 2020). Preparation of the library involved the immunoSEQ multiplex PCR assay. TCRdb retrieved this table from immuneACCESS and kept in-frame rearrangements only. Not all clones are present; in checked studies, unresolved V genes account for under half, and no reason is known for the remainder. The sample profile shows around 34,000 clones; 90% of them were found once. The top ten hold 0.2% to 0.3% of the sample. The time point label corresponds to: cycle 1 day 1 (C1D1), immediately before nivolumab initiation. Every trial patient had relapsed following autologous stem cell transplantation, and prior brentuximab vedotin exposure was what differed among cohorts A, B and C. A Miltenyi CD4+ T cell isolation kit was used for magnetic negative selection to purify CD4+ T cells from thawed PBMCs.

The sample consisted of CD4+ T cells from blood, taken at baseline. The receptors were gathered from a human donor with classical Hodgkin lymphoma.

CDR3 bases: TGTGCCAGCAGACCCCGGGACGGCTGGGGAAGGGGCTACACCTTC. Protein sequence: CASRPRDGWGRGYTF. The chain couples TRBV7-9 to TRBJ1-2; D may be TRBD1 (5 bases). The germline V gene has CDR1 SEHNR and CDR2 FQNEAQ (reference sequence). The V gene lost 6 bases and the J gene lost 8 bases, with 22 bases spanning the gap. The length of the CDR3 is 15 residues.

The V call is TRBV6-1, the J call TRBJ2-5, with D unresolved. CDR3 length: 13 residues. V shed 8 bases and J shed 0 bases, with 10 bases lying between them. Per germline, CDR1 MNHNS and CDR2 SASEGT. The CDR3 bases are TGTGCCAGCGAGACCGTAAACCAAGAGACCCAGTACTTC. This codes for CASETVNQETQYF.

This chain links TRBV2 with TRBJ2-1; TRBD1 matches at 9 bases. Germline lookup yields CDR1 SNHLY and CDR2 FYNNEI. This CDR3 is 15 amino acids long. Unmatched junction bases numbered 7, after V lost 5 bases and J lost 5 bases. The CDR3 is CASSSPWTGDNEQFF. CDR3 coding DNA: TGTGCCAGCAGTTCGCCCTGGACAGGGGACAATGAGCAGTTCTTC.